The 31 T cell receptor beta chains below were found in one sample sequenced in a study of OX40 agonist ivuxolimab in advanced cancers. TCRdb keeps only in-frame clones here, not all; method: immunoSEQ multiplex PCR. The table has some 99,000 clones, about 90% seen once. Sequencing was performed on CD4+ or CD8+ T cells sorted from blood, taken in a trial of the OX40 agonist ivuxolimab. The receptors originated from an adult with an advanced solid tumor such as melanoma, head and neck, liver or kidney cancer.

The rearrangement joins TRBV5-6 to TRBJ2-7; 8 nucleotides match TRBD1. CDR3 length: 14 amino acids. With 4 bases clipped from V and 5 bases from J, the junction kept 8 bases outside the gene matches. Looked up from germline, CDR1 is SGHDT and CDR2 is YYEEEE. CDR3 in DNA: TGTGCCAGCAGCCCGACAGGGGAGTTCAACGAGCAGTACTTC. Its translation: CASSPTGEFNEQYF.

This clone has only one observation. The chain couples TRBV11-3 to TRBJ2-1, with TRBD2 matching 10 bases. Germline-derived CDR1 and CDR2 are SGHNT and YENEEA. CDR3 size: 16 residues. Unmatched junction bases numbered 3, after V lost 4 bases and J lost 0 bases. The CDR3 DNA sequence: TGTGCCAGCAGCTCAGCGGGAGGGTACTCCTACAATGAGCAGTTCTTC. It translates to CASSSAGGYSYNEQFF.

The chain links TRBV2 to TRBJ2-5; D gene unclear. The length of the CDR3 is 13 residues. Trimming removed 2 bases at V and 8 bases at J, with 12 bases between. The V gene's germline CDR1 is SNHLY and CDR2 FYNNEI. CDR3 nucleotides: TGTGCCAGCAGTGAAAGGCTAGTCTACACCCAGTACTTC. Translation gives CASSERLVYTQYF. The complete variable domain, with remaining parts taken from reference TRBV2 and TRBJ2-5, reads EPEVTQTPSHQVTQMGQEVILRCVPISNHLYFYWYRQILGQKVEFLVSFYNNEISEKSEIFDDQFSVERPDGSNFTLKIRSTKLEDSAMYFCASSERLVYTQYFGPGTRLLVL.

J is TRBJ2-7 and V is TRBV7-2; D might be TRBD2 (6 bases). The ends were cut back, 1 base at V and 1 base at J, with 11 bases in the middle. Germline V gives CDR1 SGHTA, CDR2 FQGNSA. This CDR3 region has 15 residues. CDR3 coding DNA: TGTGCCAGCAGCTTAGTGGCTAGCGATTCCTACGAGCAGTACTTC. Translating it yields CASSLVASDSYEQYF.

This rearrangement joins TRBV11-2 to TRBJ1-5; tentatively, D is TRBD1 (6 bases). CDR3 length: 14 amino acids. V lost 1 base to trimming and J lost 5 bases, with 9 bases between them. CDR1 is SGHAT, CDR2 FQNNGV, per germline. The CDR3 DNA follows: TGTGCCAGCAGCTTAGCAGGGGTAGATCAGCCCCAGCATTTT. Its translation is CASSLAGVDQPQHF.

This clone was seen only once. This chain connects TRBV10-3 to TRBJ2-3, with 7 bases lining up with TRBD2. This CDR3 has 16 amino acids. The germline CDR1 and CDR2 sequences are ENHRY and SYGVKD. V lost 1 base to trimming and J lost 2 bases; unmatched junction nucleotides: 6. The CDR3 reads CAISEFFTSDTDTQYF. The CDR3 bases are TGTGCCATCAGTGAGTTTTTCACTAGCGACACAGATACGCAGTATTTT.

For the CDR3, the DNA is TGTGCCTGGAGTGACAAGGACCGTGGCTACACCTTC. Protein: CAWSDKDRGYTF. J is TRBJ1-2 and V is TRBV30; D not certain. V dropped 1 base and J dropped 7 bases, with 10 bases sitting between them. This CDR3 region has 12 residues. The germline V gene has CDR1 GTSNPN and CDR2 SVGIG (reference sequence).

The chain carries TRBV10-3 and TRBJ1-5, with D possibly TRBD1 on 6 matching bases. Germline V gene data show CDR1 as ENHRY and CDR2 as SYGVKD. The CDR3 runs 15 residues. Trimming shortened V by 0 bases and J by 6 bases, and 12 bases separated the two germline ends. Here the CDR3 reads CAISESIRGGQPQHF. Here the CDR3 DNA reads TGTGCCATCAGTGAGTCGATCAGGGGAGGTCAGCCCCAGCATTTT.

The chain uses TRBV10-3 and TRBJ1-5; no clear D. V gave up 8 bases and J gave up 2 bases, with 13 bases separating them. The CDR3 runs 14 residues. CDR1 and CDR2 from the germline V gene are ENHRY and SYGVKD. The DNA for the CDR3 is TGTGCCATCTCCGCCGGAGGCGGCAATCAGCCCCAGCATTTT. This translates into CAISAGGGNQPQHF.

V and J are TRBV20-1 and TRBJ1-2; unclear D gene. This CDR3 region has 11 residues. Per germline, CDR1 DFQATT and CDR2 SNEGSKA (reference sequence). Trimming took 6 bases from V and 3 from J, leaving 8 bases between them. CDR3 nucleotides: TGCAGTGCGGAGAATTACTATGGCTACACCTTC. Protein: CSAENYYGYTF.

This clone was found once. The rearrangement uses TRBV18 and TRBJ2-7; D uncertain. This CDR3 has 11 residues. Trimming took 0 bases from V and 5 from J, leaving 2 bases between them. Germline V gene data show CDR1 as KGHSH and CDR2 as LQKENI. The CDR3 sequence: CASSPPDEQYF. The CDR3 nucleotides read TGTGCCAGCTCACCACCCGACGAGCAGTACTTC.

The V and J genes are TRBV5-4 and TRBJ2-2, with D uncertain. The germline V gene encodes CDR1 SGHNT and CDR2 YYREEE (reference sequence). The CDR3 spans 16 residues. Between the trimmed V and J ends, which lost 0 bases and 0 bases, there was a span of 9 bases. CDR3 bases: TGTGCCAGCAGCTTGGCATATGTCGCGAACACCGGGGAGCTGTTTTTT. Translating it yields CASSLAYVANTGELFF.

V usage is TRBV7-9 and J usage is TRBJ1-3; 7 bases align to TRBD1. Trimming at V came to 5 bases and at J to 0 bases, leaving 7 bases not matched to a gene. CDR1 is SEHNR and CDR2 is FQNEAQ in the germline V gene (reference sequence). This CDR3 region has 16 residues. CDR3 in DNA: TGTGCCAGCAGCAAAGACAGGGTAAACTCTGGAAACACCATATATTTT. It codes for CASSKDRVNSGNTIYF.

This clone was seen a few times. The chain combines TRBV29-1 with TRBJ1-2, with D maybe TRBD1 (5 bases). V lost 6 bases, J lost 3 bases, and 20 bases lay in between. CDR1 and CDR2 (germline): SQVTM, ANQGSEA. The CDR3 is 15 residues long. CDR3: CSVWGNITGDYGYTF. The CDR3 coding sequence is TGCAGCGTATGGGGAAATATCACAGGCGACTATGGCTACACCTTC. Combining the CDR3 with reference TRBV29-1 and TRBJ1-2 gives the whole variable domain SAVISQKPSRDICQRGTSLTIQCQVDSQVTMMFWYRQQPGQSLTLIATANQGSEATYESGFVIDKFPISRPNLTFSTLTVSNMSPEDSSIYLCSVWGNITGDYGYTFGSGTRLTVV.

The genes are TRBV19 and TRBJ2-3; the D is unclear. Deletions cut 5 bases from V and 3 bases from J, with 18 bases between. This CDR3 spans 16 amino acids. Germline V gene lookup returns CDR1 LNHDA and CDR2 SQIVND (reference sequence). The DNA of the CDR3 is TGTGCCAGTAGTCCTGGGTCGAATGTAGGGACAGATACGCAGTATTTT. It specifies CASSPGSNVGTDTQYF.

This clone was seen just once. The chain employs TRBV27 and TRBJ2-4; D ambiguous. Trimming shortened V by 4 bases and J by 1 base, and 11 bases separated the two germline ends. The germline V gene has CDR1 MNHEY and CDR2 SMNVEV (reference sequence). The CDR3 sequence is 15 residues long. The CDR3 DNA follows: TGTGCCAGCAGTTCCATACAGCTTGCCAAAAACATTCAGTACTTC. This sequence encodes CASSSIQLAKNIQYF.

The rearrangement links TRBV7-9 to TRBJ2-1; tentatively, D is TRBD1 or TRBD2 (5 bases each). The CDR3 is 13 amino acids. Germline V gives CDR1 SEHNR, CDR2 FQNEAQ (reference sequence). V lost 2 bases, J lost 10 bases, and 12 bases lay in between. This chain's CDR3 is CASSLTGPSEQFF. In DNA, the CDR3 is TGTGCCAGCAGCTTAACGGGACCCTCCGAGCAGTTCTTC.

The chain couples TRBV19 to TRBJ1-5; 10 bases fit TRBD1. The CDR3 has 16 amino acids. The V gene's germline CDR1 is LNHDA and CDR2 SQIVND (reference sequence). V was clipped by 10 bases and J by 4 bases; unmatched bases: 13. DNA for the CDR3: TGTGCCACCAAGAGGAGACAGGGGGCCGATAATCAGCCCCAGCATTTT. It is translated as CATKRRQGADNQPQHF.

CDR3 sequence: CASAQVSYEQYF. CDR3 bases: TGTGCCAGCGCTCAGGTATCCTACGAGCAGTACTTC. The V and J genes are TRBV6-5 and TRBJ2-7; D is ambiguous. The V gene's germline CDR1 is MNHEY and CDR2 SVGAGI. The CDR3 runs to 12 residues. The V and J ends lost 8 bases and 1 base respectively, with 9 bases between them.

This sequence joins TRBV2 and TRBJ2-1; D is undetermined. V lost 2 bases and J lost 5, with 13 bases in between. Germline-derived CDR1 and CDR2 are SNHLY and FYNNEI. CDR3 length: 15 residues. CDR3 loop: CASSERVTTNNEQFF. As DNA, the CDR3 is TGTGCCAGCAGTGAAAGGGTGACGACGAACAATGAGCAGTTCTTC. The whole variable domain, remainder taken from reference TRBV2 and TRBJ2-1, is EPEVTQTPSHQVTQMGQEVILRCVPISNHLYFYWYRQILGQKVEFLVSFYNNEISEKSEIFDDQFSVERPDGSNFTLKIRSTKLEDSAMYFCASSERVTTNNEQFFGPGTRLTVL.

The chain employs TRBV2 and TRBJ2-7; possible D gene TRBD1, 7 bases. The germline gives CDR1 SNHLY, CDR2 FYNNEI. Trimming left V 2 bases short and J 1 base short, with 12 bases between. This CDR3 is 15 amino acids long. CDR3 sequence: CASSERQGGSYEQYF. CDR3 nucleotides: TGTGCCAGCAGTGAACGGCAGGGGGGTTCCTACGAGCAGTACTTC.

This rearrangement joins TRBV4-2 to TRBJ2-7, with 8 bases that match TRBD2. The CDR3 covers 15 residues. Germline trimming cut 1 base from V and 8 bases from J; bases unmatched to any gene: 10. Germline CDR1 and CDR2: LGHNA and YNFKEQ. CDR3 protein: CASSQGQAGASQQYF. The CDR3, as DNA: TGTGCCAGCAGCCAAGGCCAAGCGGGAGCGAGTCAGCAGTACTTC.

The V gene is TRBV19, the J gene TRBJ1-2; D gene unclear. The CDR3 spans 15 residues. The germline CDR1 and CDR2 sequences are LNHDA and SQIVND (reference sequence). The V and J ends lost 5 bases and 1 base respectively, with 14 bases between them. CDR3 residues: CASSPGMGFNYGYTF. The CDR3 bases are TGTGCCAGTAGTCCTGGTATGGGATTTAACTATGGCTACACCTTC.

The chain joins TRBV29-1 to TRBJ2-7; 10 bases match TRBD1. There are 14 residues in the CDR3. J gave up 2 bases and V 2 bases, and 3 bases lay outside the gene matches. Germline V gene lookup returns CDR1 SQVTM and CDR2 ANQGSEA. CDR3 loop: CSVEFGQGAYEQYF. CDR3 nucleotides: TGCAGCGTTGAATTTGGACAGGGGGCCTACGAGCAGTACTTC.

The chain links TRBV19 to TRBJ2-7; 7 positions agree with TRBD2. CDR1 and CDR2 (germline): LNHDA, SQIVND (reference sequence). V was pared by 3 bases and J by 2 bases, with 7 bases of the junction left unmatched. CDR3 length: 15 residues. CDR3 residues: CASSIRTSETYEQYF. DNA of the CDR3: TGTGCCAGTAGTATTCGAACTAGCGAGACCTACGAGCAGTACTTC. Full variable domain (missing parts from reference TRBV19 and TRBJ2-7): DGGITQSPKYLFRKEGQNVTLSCEQNLNHDAMYWYRQDPGQGLRLIYYSQIVNDFQKGDIAEGYSVSREKKESFPLTVTSAQKNPTAFYLCASSIRTSETYEQYFGPGTRLTVT.

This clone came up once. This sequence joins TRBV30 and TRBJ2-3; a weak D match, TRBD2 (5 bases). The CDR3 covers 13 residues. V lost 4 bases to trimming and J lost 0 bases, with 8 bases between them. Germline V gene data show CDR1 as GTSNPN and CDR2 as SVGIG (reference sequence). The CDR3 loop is CAWTRGSTDTQYF. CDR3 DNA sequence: TGTGCCTGGACACGGGGAAGCACAGATACGCAGTATTTT.

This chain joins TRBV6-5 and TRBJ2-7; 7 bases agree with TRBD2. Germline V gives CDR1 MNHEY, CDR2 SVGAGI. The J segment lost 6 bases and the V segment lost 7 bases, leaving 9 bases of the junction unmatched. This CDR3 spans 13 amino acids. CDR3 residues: CASTDSLAGEQYF. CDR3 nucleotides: TGTGCCAGCACCGACAGCTTAGCGGGCGAGCAGTACTTC.

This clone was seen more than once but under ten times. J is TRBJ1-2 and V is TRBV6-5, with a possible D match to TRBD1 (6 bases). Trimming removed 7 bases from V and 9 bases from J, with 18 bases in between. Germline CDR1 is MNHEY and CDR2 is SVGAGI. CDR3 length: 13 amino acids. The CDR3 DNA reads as TGTGCCAGCACCCCCGGACAGACGAGTAGCTACACCTTC. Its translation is CASTPGQTSSYTF.

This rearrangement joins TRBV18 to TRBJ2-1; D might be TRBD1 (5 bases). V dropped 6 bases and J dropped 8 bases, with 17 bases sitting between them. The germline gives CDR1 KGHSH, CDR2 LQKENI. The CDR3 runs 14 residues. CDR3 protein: CASSPTTLGDEQFF. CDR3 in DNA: TGTGCCAGCTCCCCAACCACCTTAGGGGATGAGCAGTTCTTC. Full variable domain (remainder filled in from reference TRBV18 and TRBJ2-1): NAGVMQNPRHLVRRRGQEARLRCSPMKGHSHVYWYRQLPEEGLKFMVYLQKENIIDESGMPKERFSAEFPKEGPSILRIQQVVRGDSAAYFCASSPTTLGDEQFFGPGTRLTVL.

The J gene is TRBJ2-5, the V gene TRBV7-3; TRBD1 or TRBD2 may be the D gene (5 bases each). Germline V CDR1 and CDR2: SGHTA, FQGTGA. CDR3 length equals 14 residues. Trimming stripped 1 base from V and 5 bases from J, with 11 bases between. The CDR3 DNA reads TGTGCCAGCAGCTTAATGGGGGATTTCGAGACCCAGTACTTC. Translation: CASSLMGDFETQYF.

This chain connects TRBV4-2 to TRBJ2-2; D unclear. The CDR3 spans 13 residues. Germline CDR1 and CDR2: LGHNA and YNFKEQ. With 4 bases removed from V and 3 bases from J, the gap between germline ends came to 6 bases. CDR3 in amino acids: CASSPEYTGELFF. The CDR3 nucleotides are TGTGCCAGCAGCCCAGAATACACCGGGGAGCTGTTTTTT.